The T cell receptor (beta chain) described here comes from a study of identical twins. The length of the CDR3 is 14 residues. In germline, CDR1 is SGHRS, CDR2 YFSETQ. The V end lost 1 base, the J end lost 4 bases, and 11 bases lay between the germline ends. TCRdb re-called the 5' RACE reads with MiXCR, one entry per CDR3 protein. Of about 220,000 distinct CDR3 sequences listed, 7.5% were seen once; the top ten hold about 2%. This clonotype was seen many times. These data were also reused for a study on yellow fever vaccine responses in identical twins.

The clonotype originates from a woman between 18 and 29 years old in good health. V usage is TRBV5-1 and J usage is TRBJ1-2, with no clear D. The sample taken for sequencing was memory (CD45RO+) T cells sorted from blood. This chain's CDR3 is CASSLLSTAYGYTF. The CDR3 coding sequence is TGCGCCAGCAGCTTGTTGTCCACGGCCTATGGCTACACCTTC.